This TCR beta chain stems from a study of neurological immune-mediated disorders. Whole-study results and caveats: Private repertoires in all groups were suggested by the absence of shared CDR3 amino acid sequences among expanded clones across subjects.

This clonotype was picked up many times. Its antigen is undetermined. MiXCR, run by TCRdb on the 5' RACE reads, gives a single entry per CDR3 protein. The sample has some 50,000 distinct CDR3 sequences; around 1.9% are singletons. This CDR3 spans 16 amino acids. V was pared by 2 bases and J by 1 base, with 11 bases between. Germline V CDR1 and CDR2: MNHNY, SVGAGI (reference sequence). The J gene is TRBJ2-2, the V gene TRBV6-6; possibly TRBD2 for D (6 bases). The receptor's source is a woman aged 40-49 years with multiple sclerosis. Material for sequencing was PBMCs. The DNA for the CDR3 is TGTGCCAGCAGTTACCCGGGGGTGAAGAACACCGGGGAGCTGTTTTTT. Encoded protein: CASSYPGVKNTGELFF.